The entry that follows covers one TCR beta chain sequence. Its cognate antigen is unknown. J lost 5 bases, V lost 4 bases, and 6 bases had no gene match. CDR3 length: 16 residues. Germline V gives CDR1 SGDLS, CDR2 YYNGEE. The time point here: baseline pretreatment blood. Sample treatment: 15 Gy SBRT to primary tumor, nephrectomy 4 weeks later. This sample is part of a study of radiation and T cells in renal cell carcinoma. Some clones are missing from TCRdb's copy, which holds only in-frame ones; the method was immunoSEQ multiplex PCR. The data hold 150,000 or so clones, with around 89% observed a single time. Study-level points and caveats: From baseline, blood top tumor clonotypes peaked at 2 weeks post-radiation.

Specimen: blood, collected from a patient whose treatment included radiotherapy and nephrectomy. This TCR derives from a woman aged 65 to 85 with renal cell carcinoma. The V and J genes are TRBV9 and TRBJ2-5, with TRBD2 matching over 15 bases. In DNA form, the CDR3 reads TGTGCCAGCAGCTCCCTCGGACTAGCGGGGGGGGAGACCCAGTACTTC. Translating gives CASSSLGLAGGETQYF.